The sequence of this T cell receptor beta chain was determined in a study of cytomegalovirus exposure and HLA in healthy donors. Study-wide results and caveats: A list of approximately 160 TCR beta chains associated with cytomegalovirus was given. In most subjects, TCR beta sequences reportedly gave accurate predictions of HLA-A and HLA-B alleles. Cytomegalovirus status was reportedly diagnosed by the classifier with high specificity and sensitivity.

PCR involved 60 Vbeta and 13 Jbeta primers. This table comes from immunoSEQ multiplex PCR, and its TCRdb copy is limited to in-frame clones, with some not included. There are more than 150,000 clones in the sample; around 80% occur only once, and approximately 1.5% lies in the top ten. About this clone itself: Its specificity is not known.

This CDR3 comprises 16 residues. J gave up 2 bases and V 4 bases, and 11 bases lay outside the gene matches. Germline V gene lookup returns CDR1 SGDLS and CDR2 YYNGEE. This sequence was found in a male donor in good health and CMV-seronegative. The genes are TRBV9 and TRBJ2-5; 7 nucleotides line up with TRBD2. The sequenced sample consisted of PBMCs. This chain's CDR3 is CASSRESGMTQETQYF. The CDR3 bases are TGTGCCAGCAGCCGAGAGAGCGGGATGACACAAGAGACCCAGTACTTC.